These 20 T cell receptor beta chains share one sample of origin, sequenced in a study of blood T cell repertoires in COVID-19. Clones were read by immunoSEQ multiplex PCR, and TCRdb kept only the in-frame ones, dropping some. The table lists roughly 90,000 clones, 86% of them singletons, with roughly 27% in the top ten. The sequenced sample was peripheral blood. The receptor source for this set is a human donor in a cohort sampled during active COVID-19.

This clone has a single count. The V gene is TRBV6-1, the J gene TRBJ2-7, with D maybe TRBD2 (6 bases). The CDR3 is 12 residues long. The germline gives CDR1 MNHNS, CDR2 SASEGT. With 3 bases removed from V and 3 bases from J, the gap between germline ends came to 6 bases. The CDR3 reads CASSEEGYEQYF. CDR3 coding DNA: TGTGCCAGCAGTGAGGAGGGCTACGAGCAGTACTTC.

V and J are TRBV4-3 and TRBJ2-1; 12 bases agree with TRBD2. Per germline, CDR1 LGHNA and CDR2 YSLEER. This CDR3 is 16 amino acids long. The V segment lost 1 base and the J segment 6 bases; nucleotides outside the gene matches: 4. The DNA of the CDR3 is TGCGCCAGCAGCCAAGGGTTACTAGCGGGGGGCAATGAGCAGTTCTTC. Protein: CASSQGLLAGGNEQFF.

The chain links TRBV2 to TRBJ2-1; 14 bases match TRBD2. This CDR3 contains 17 residues. The V gene's germline CDR1 is SNHLY and CDR2 FYNNEI. J was trimmed by 0 bases and V by 7 bases; bases with no gene match: 5. CDR3 residues: CASMGTSGGISYNEQFF. The CDR3 region has the DNA TGTGCCAGCATGGGGACTAGCGGGGGTATCTCCTACAATGAGCAGTTCTTC.

This clone was counted a few times. This chain connects TRBV7-2 to TRBJ1-2, with unresolved D. Germline values: CDR1 SGHTA, CDR2 FQGNSA. The CDR3 consists of 13 residues. V lost 4 bases and J lost 6, with 12 bases in between. The CDR3 DNA follows: TGTGCCAGCAGCTCATACCTAGGCGATGGCTACACCTTC. Protein: CASSSYLGDGYTF.

The rearrangement uses TRBV7-2 and TRBJ2-1; D unclear. V lost 5 bases, J lost 7 bases, and 9 bases lay in between. This CDR3 has 12 residues. Germline values: CDR1 SGHTA, CDR2 FQGNSA. CDR3 DNA: TGTGCCAGCAGCGGGCTCCAAAATGAGCAGTTCTTC. Amino acid sequence: CASSGLQNEQFF.

V is TRBV9 and J is TRBJ2-3, with TRBD2 identical over 8 bases. The CDR3 is made up of 14 amino acids. The V gene's germline CDR1 is SGDLS and CDR2 YYNGEE. With V trimmed by 6 bases and J by 0 bases, 3 bases remained unmatched. Here the CDR3 DNA reads TGTGCCAGCACAACTAGCGGAAGCACAGATACGCAGTATTTT. Translating it yields CASTTSGSTDTQYF.

V gene TRBV6-5 combines with J gene TRBJ2-1; D is possibly TRBD1 (6 bases). This CDR3 region has 15 residues. CDR1 is MNHEY, CDR2 SVGAGI, per germline. V was clipped by 0 bases and J by 7 bases, with 13 bases between them. CDR3 amino acids: CASSYSGAFLNEQFF. The CDR3 DNA follows: TGTGCCAGCAGTTACTCGGGGGCGTTCCTAAATGAGCAGTTCTTC.

This chain joins TRBV4-1 and TRBJ2-7, with 8 positions matching TRBD1. Germline CDR1 is MGHRA and CDR2 is YSYEKL. V lost 4 bases and J lost 5; bases outside the gene matches: 4. The CDR3 sequence is 13 residues long. CDR3: CASSPDRVHEQYF. The CDR3 DNA sequence: TGCGCCAGCAGCCCGGACAGGGTACACGAGCAGTACTTC.

The chain is built from TRBV28 and TRBJ1-5; 8 positions match TRBD1. CDR3 length equals 15 residues. Germline CDR1 MDHEN, CDR2 SYDVKM. V gave up 4 bases and J gave up 3 bases; unmatched junction bases: 5. As DNA, the CDR3 is TGTGCCAGCAGTTCCATGGACAGGGACAATCAGCCCCAGCATTTT. Translating it yields CASSSMDRDNQPQHF. The whole variable domain, remainder taken from reference TRBV28 and TRBJ1-5, is DVKVTQSSRYLVKRTGEKVFLECVQDMDHENMFWYRQDPGLGLRLIYFSYDVKMKEKGDIPEGYSVSREKKERFSLILESASTNQTSMYLCASSSMDRDNQPQHFGDGTRLSIL.

The chain combines TRBV5-4 with TRBJ2-1; TRBD1 matches at 9 bases. CDR3 length equals 16 residues. CDR1 is SGHNT, CDR2 YYREEE, per germline (reference sequence). V gave up 4 bases and J gave up 0 bases; unmatched junction bases: 5. The CDR3 DNA follows: TGTGCCAGCAGCGAACCACAGGGGGCCTCCTACAATGAGCAGTTCTTC. As protein: CASSEPQGASYNEQFF.

The V call is TRBV3-1 (or the pseudogene TRBV3-2), the J call TRBJ1-2; D may be TRBD1 (6 bases). V was pared by 3 bases and J by 8 bases, with 19 bases between. Germline V gene sequence: CDR1 LGHDT, CDR2 YNNKEL (reference sequence). This CDR3 has 15 amino acids. The CDR3 reads CASSQPEEGGDGYTF. CDR3 in DNA: TGTGCCAGCAGCCAGCCCGAGGAGGGGGGGGACGGCTACACCTTC.

The V and J genes are TRBV7-2 and TRBJ2-7; D gene unclear. The CDR3 extends over 13 amino acids. Germline loops: CDR1 SGHTA, CDR2 FQGNSA. V dropped 1 base and J dropped 3 bases, with 7 bases sitting between them. The CDR3 spells CASSLGAVYEQYF. Here the CDR3 DNA reads TGTGCCAGCAGCTTAGGGGCAGTCTACGAGCAGTACTTC.

J is TRBJ1-2 and V is TRBV18; 11 bases line up with TRBD1. V shed 4 bases and J 7 bases; nucleotides not matched to a gene: 8. CDR1 KGHSH and CDR2 LQKENI come from the germline V gene. This CDR3 contains 15 residues. CDR3 sequence reads: CASSRSGQGASGYTF. DNA for the CDR3: TGTGCCAGCTCACGTTCTGGACAGGGGGCCTCTGGCTACACCTTC.

CDR3 coding DNA: TGTGCCAGCAGCCCGGGGGGTTTCAAAACTGAAGCTTTCTTT. It specifies CASSPGGFKTEAFF. V and J are TRBV7-2 and TRBJ1-1, with D possibly matching TRBD1 (5 bases). The germline V and J ends were trimmed by 5 bases and 5 bases, with 15 bases remaining between them. This CDR3 spans 14 amino acids. In germline, CDR1 is SGHTA, CDR2 FQGNSA.

V usage is TRBV20-1 and J usage is TRBJ2-7; no reliable D call. CDR1 DFQATT and CDR2 SNEGSKA come from the germline V gene (reference sequence). Trimming stripped 5 bases from V and 3 bases from J, with 8 bases between. This CDR3 is built from 11 residues. CDR3 sequence (DNA): TGCAGTGCTGGCCCCAACTACGAGCAGTACTTC. Its translation is CSAGPNYEQYF.

This clone was seen a few times. The chain employs TRBV5-1 and TRBJ1-6; D unclear. CDR3 length equals 14 residues. The germline V and J ends were trimmed by 1 base and 9 bases, with 11 bases remaining between them. The germline CDR1 and CDR2 sequences are SGHRS and YFSETQ. In DNA form, the CDR3 reads TGCGCCAGCAGCTTGTCGGGTGAGGGTTCACCCCTCCACTTT. Translated, it gives CASSLSGEGSPLHF.

This chain uses TRBV11-2 with TRBJ1-1, with D perhaps TRBD1 (6 bases). Germline V gene lookup returns CDR1 SGHAT and CDR2 FQNNGV. CDR3 size: 13 residues. The V end lost 11 bases, the J end lost 8 bases, and 21 bases lay between the germline ends. The DNA of the CDR3 is TGTGCCTCCCGAACAGGGTCCCTCTCGGAAGCTTTCTTT. It yields the protein CASRTGSLSEAFF.

This chain uses TRBV6-2 or TRBV6-3 with TRBJ1-5; 9 positions agree with TRBD1. CDR1 is MNHEY and CDR2 is SVGEGT in the germline V gene. J was trimmed by 6 bases and V by 5 bases; bases with no gene match: 11. This CDR3 comprises 16 residues. The CDR3 DNA reads TGTGCCAGCAGTCCACCGGGACAGGGTGCATCTCAGCCCCAGCATTTT. It specifies CASSPPGQGASQPQHF.

This clone was detected only once. This rearrangement joins TRBV30 to TRBJ2-3, with D possibly TRBD2 on 5 matching bases. V shed 0 bases and J shed 2 bases, with 9 bases lying between them. CDR1 and CDR2 (germline): GTSNPN, SVGIG (reference sequence). The CDR3 totals 14 residues. The CDR3 sequence is CAWSVTGITDTQYF. Written as DNA, the CDR3 is TGTGCCTGGAGTGTGACCGGGATCACAGATACGCAGTATTTT.

Comments on this clone: The sample contains more than one DNA sequence encoding this CDR3. The J gene is TRBJ1-2, the V gene TRBV27; D might be TRBD1 (5 bases). The CDR3 totals 13 residues. Trimming pared 5 bases from V and 7 bases from J, leaving 14 bases between. Germline assignment: CDR1 MNHEY and CDR2 SMNVEV (reference sequence). CDR3 amino acids: CASSLGGVGGYTF. The DNA of the CDR3 is TGTGCCAGCAGTCTGGGAGGGGTCGGTGGCTACACCTTC.